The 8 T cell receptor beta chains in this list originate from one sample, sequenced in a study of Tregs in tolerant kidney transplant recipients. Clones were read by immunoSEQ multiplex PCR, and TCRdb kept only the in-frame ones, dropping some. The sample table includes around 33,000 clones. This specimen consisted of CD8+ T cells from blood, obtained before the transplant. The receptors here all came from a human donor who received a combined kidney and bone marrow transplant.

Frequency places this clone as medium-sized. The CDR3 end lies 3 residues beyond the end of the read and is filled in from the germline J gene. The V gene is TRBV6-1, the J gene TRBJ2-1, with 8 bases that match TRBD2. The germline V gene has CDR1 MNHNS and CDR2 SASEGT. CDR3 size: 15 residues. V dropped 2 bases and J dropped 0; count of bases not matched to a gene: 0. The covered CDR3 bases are TGTGCCAGCAGTGAACTAGCGGGCTCCTACAATGAG. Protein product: CASSELAGSYNE. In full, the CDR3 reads CASSELAGSYNEQFF.

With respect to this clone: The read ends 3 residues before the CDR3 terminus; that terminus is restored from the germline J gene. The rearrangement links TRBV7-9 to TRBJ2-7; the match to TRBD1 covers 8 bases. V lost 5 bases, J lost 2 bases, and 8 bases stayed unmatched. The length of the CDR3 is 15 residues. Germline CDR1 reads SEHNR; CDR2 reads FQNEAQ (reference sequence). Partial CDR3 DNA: TGTGCCAGCAGCCTAGGGAAGGGACAGGCCTACGAG. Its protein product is CASSLGKGQAYE. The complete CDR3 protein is CASSLGKGQAYEQYF.

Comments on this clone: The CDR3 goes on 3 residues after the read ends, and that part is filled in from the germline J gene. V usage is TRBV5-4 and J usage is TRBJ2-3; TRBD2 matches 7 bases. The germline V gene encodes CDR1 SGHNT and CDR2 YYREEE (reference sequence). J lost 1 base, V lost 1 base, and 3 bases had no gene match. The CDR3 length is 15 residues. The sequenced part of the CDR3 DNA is TGTGCCAGCAGCTTGTCTAGCGGCCGCACAGATACG. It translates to CASSLSSGRTDT. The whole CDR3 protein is CASSLSSGRTDTQYF.

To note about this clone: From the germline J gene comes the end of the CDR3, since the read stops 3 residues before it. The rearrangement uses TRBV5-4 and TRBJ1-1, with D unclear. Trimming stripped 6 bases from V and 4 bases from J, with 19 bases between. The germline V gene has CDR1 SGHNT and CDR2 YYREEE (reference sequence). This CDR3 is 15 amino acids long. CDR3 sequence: CASTRKVGWVTEAFF. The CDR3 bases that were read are TGTGCCAGCACCCGAAAAGTGGGCTGGGTCACTGAA.

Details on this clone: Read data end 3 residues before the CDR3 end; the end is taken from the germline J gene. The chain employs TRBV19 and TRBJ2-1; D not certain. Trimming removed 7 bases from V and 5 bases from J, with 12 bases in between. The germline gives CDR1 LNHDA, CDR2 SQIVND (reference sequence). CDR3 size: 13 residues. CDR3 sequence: CASTSLGDNEQFF. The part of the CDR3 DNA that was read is TGTGCCAGTACCTCCCTAGGCGACAATGAG.

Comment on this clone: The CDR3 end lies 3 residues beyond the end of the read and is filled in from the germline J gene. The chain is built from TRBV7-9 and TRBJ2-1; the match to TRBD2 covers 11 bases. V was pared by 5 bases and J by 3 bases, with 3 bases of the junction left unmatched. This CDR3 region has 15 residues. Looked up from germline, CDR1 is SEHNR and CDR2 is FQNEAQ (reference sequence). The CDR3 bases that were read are TGTGCCAGCAGCATCGGGACTAGCGGCTACAATGAG. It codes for CASSIGTSGYNE. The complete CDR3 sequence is CASSIGTSGYNEQFF.

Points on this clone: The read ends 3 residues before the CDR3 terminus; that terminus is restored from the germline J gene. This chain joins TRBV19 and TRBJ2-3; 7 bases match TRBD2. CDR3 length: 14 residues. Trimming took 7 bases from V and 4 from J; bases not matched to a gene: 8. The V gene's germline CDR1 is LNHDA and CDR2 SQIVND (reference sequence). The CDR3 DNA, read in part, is TGTGCCAGTAACTTAGCGGGTATCCCAGATACG. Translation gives CASNLAGIPDT. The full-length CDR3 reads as CASNLAGIPDTQYF.

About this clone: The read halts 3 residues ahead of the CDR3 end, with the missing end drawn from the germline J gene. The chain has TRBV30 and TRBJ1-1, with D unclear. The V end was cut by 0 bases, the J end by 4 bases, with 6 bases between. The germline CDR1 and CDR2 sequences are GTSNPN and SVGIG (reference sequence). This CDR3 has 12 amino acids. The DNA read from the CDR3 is TGTGCCTGGAGTGTCGGTTCCACTGAA. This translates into CAWSVGSTE. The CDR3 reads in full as CAWSVGSTEAFF.